These 21 T cell receptor beta chains share one sample of origin, sequenced in a study of CD8 T cells in ankylosing spondylitis. TCRdb re-analysed the 5' RACE reads in MiXCR, keeping a single row per CDR3 protein. Among around 300,000 distinct CDR3 sequences listed, approximately 15% were seen once. Sequenced: blood, either unsorted or a sorted T cell fraction (not recorded which). Receptors were obtained from a male donor with ankylosing spondylitis or in good health (not recorded which).

The DNA of the CDR3 is TGCAGTGCTAGTTGGGAGAGCAATCAGCCCCAGCATTTT. The encoded protein is CSASWESNQPQHF. The rearrangement links TRBV20-1 to TRBJ1-5; no reliable D call. Between the trimmed V and J ends, which lost 3 bases and 1 base, there was a span of 7 bases. The CDR3 has 13 amino acids. Germline V gene data show CDR1 as DFQATT and CDR2 as SNEGSKA (reference sequence).

This clonotype has just a few counts. V gene TRBV7-2 combines with J gene TRBJ2-7; 9 bases align to TRBD1. Per the germline V gene, CDR1 is SGHTA and CDR2 is FQGNSA. This CDR3 region has 15 residues. Losses at the gene ends were 5 bases for V and 7 bases for J; bases not matched to a gene: 12. The CDR3 bases are TGTGCCAGCAGCGTCTCCGGGACAGGGCGTGAAGAGCAGTACTTC. It is translated as CASSVSGTGREEQYF.

The chain is built from TRBV2 and TRBJ1-3, with D unclear. Trimming pared 1 base from V and 1 base from J, leaving 8 bases between. There are 15 residues in the CDR3. CDR1 is SNHLY and CDR2 is FYNNEI in the germline V gene. The DNA for the CDR3 is TGTGCCAGCAGTGAAGTAGGACTGTCTGGAAACACCATATATTTT. Translating it yields CASSEVGLSGNTIYF.

The genes are TRBV5-1 and TRBJ1-5; D perhaps matches TRBD1 (5 bases). The V gene's germline CDR1 is SGHRS and CDR2 YFSETQ. Trimming took off 0 bases at V and 6 bases at J, with 13 bases between the two ends. The CDR3 loop spans 15 amino acids. The CDR3 nucleotides are TGCGCCAGCAGCTTGGCGGGGGTAGGAGGTCAGCCCCAGCATTTT. Translation gives CASSLAGVGGQPQHF.

This clonotype has a handful of counts. DNA for the CDR3: TGCAGTGCAACTATCACACCCGAGGGGCAGTTCTTC. It specifies CSATITPEGQFF. The chain has TRBV20-1 and TRBJ2-1; perhaps TRBD2 as D (5 bases). There are 12 residues in the CDR3. CDR1 and CDR2 from the germline V gene are DFQATT and SNEGSKA (reference sequence). V lost 6 bases to trimming and J lost 12 bases, with 18 bases between them.

This chain links TRBV20-1 with TRBJ2-5; possible D gene TRBD2, 7 bases. Trimming removed 5 bases at V and 1 base at J, with 11 bases between. Germline lookup yields CDR1 DFQATT and CDR2 SNEGSKA (reference sequence). This CDR3 comprises 13 residues. CDR3 bases: TGCAGTGCTCCGGCGGGGGCCCAAGAGACCCAGTACTTC. This translates into CSAPAGAQETQYF.

The rearrangement links TRBV20-1 to TRBJ2-5, with TRBD1 identical over 8 bases. J gave up 5 bases and V 3 bases, and 8 bases lay outside the gene matches. This CDR3 region has 14 residues. The germline gives CDR1 DFQATT, CDR2 SNEGSKA (reference sequence). The CDR3 nucleotides read TGCAGTGCTAGCCTACAGGGGGAAGAGGAGACCCAGTACTTC. It codes for CSASLQGEEETQYF.

The chain's CDR3 is CASSSRPGNQPQHF. The CDR3 DNA follows: TGTGCCAGCAGCTCCCGCCCCGGCAATCAGCCCCAGCATTTT. The chain has TRBV5-5 and TRBJ1-5; no definite D call. The V end lost 3 bases, the J end lost 2 bases, and 9 bases lay between the germline ends. This CDR3 has 14 amino acids. In germline, CDR1 is SGHKS, CDR2 YYEKEE (reference sequence).

The V and J genes are TRBV6-6 and TRBJ1-1; D not resolved. Germline V gene data show CDR1 as MNHNY and CDR2 as SVGAGI (reference sequence). The CDR3 extends over 11 amino acids. V was pared by 2 bases and J by 10 bases, with 8 bases between. The CDR3 DNA is TGTGCCAGCAGTTACGGGCGAGTAGCTTTCTTT. It is translated as CASSYGRVAFF.

The CDR3 DNA sequence: TGTGCCAGTAGTATGGTTCATGGCGGGAGCTTCTACAATGAGCAGTTCTTC. Amino acid sequence: CASSMVHGGSFYNEQFF. The rearrangement links TRBV19 to TRBJ2-1; 7 bases map to TRBD2. CDR1 and CDR2 (germline): LNHDA, SQIVND (reference sequence). Trimming took 3 bases from V and 3 from J; bases not matched to a gene: 11. The CDR3 contains 17 residues.

This chain connects TRBV10-3 to TRBJ2-4; 10 bases fit TRBD1. This CDR3 is 15 amino acids long. The J segment lost 8 bases and the V segment lost 2 bases, leaving 6 bases of the junction unmatched. CDR1 ENHRY and CDR2 SYGVKD come from the germline V gene. CDR3 nucleotide sequence: TGTGCCATCAGTGAGAAGGGACAGGGGAGCGACATTCAGTACTTC. Translation: CAISEKGQGSDIQYF.

This clonotype was counted only a few times. This chain links TRBV2 with TRBJ2-7; TRBD1 matches at 10 bases. The CDR3 is 14 residues long. J lost 2 bases, V lost 10 bases, and 8 bases had no gene match. Germline CDR1 SNHLY, CDR2 FYNNEI. As DNA, the CDR3 is TGTGCCACGAGAGGGGACAGGGGCCCCTACGAGCAGTACTTC. It codes for CATRGDRGPYEQYF.

This clonotype was observed a few times. The gene calls are TRBV11-1 and TRBJ2-3, with TRBD2 matching 8 bases. Germline loops: CDR1 SGHAT, CDR2 FQDESV (reference sequence). Trimming removed 5 bases from V and 0 bases from J; junction bases left unmatched: 13. CDR3 length: 18 residues. CDR3 region: CASSGQPGLVSSTDTQYF. The CDR3 DNA is TGTGCCAGCAGCGGGCAACCGGGACTAGTATCTAGCACAGATACGCAGTATTTT. Full variable domain (outside the CDR3, taken from reference TRBV11-1 and TRBJ2-3): EAEVAQSPRYKITEKSQAVAFWCDPISGHATLYWYRQILGQGPELLVQFQDESVVDDSQLPKDRFSAERLKGVDSTLKIQPAELGDSAMYLCASSGQPGLVSSTDTQYFGPGTRLTVL.

The chain joins TRBV6-5 to TRBJ2-7; no clear D. The germline gives CDR1 MNHEY, CDR2 SVGAGI. The CDR3 sequence is 15 residues long. V dropped 4 bases and J dropped 6 bases, with 19 bases sitting between them. CDR3 amino acids: CASSLIRTPRSEQYF. As DNA, the CDR3 is TGTGCCAGCAGTTTAATAAGGACCCCCAGAAGCGAGCAGTACTTC.

The CDR3 here is CASSRETGAQETQYF. CDR3 bases: TGCGCCAGCAGCCGAGAAACCGGGGCCCAAGAGACCCAGTACTTC. The rearrangement uses TRBV10-1 and TRBJ2-5, with D perhaps being TRBD1 or TRBD2 (5 bases each). This CDR3 has 15 residues. Germline CDR1 reads WNHNN; CDR2 reads SYGVQD (reference sequence). The ends were cut back, 6 bases at V and 1 base at J, with 15 bases in the middle.

The gene calls are TRBV5-5 and TRBJ1-6; possible D gene TRBD1, 5 bases. Germline-derived CDR1 and CDR2 are SGHKS and YYEKEE (reference sequence). The CDR3 spans 14 residues. Deletions cut 4 bases from V and 7 bases from J, with 12 bases between. This chain's CDR3 is CASSPEGLNSPLHF. The CDR3 bases are TGTGCCAGCAGCCCCGAGGGGTTAAATTCACCCCTCCACTTT.

This clonotype has more than one count but fewer than ten. The chain employs TRBV6-1 and TRBJ1-1, with a weak D call TRBD1 (5 bases). V lost 2 bases, J lost 12 bases, and 19 bases lay in between. Per germline, CDR1 MNHNS and CDR2 SASEGT. The CDR3 is made up of 14 amino acids. The CDR3: CASSETDRPVKTFF. The CDR3 DNA sequence: TGTGCCAGCAGTGAAACCGACAGACCCGTGAAAACTTTCTTT.

This clonotype was seen more than once but under ten times. The J gene is TRBJ1-1, the V gene TRBV5-1; unclear D gene. The germline gives CDR1 SGHRS, CDR2 YFSETQ. V lost 2 bases and J lost 0, with 11 bases in between. CDR3 length: 15 residues. The CDR3 DNA follows: TGCGCCAGCAGCTTAGGTGAACAATTGAACACTGAAGCTTTCTTT. It is translated as CASSLGEQLNTEAFF.

This clonotype was seen more than once but under ten times. The chain links TRBV7-2 to TRBJ2-1; the match to TRBD2 covers 7 bases. V lost 5 bases to trimming and J lost 2 bases; unmatched junction nucleotides: 6. The CDR3 length is 15 residues. The germline CDR1 and CDR2 sequences are SGHTA and FQGNSA. The CDR3 coding sequence is TGTGCCAGCAGCCCGGGGGGAGGGCCCTACAATGAGCAGTTCTTC. It yields the protein CASSPGGGPYNEQFF. Full variable domain (remainder filled in from reference TRBV7-2 and TRBJ2-1): GAGVSQSPSNKVTEKGKDVELRCDPISGHTALYWYRQSLGQGLEFLIYFQGNSAPDKSGLPSDRFSAERTGGSVSTLTIQRTQQEDSAVYLCASSPGGGPYNEQFFGPGTRLTVL.

The chain combines TRBV10-3 with TRBJ2-1; possibly TRBD1 for D (5 bases). The CDR3 spans 12 residues. Between the trimmed V and J ends, which lost 6 bases and 7 bases, there was a span of 10 bases. Germline CDR1 reads ENHRY; CDR2 reads SYGVKD. In DNA form, the CDR3 reads TGTGCCATCAGCGTTCAGGGAAATGAGCAGTTCTTC. Translated: CAISVQGNEQFF.

This clonotype was detected a few times. The chain recombines TRBV12-3 or TRBV12-4 with TRBJ1-1; no definite D call. Trimming pared 2 bases from V and 4 bases from J, leaving 20 bases between. This CDR3 is built from 17 residues. The CDR3 sequence is CASSLNSYLRPPTEAFF. The CDR3 DNA reads TGTGCCAGCAGTTTAAACTCGTACCTCCGACCTCCCACTGAAGCTTTCTTT.